The present T cell receptor (beta chain) was sequenced within a study of blood T cell repertoires in COVID-19. Overall study context: Cohort 3 recovered donors had two negative PCRs, clearance, or symptom resolution. The cDNA or gDNA used as material had been derived from T cells, B-cell-depleted T cells, or PBMCs. Samples taken during acute and convalescent COVID-19 were collected in the United States, Italy and Spain.

The CDR3 spans 16 residues. The ends lost 3 bases at V and 8 bases at J; junction bases unmatched: 11. CDR1 is KGHDR, CDR2 SFDVKD, per germline. Per the original methods: Researchers report that nucleated cell counts were estimated from reference gene primer amplification. The method was immunoSEQ multiplex PCR; TCRdb's version includes in-frame clones alone and lacks a portion of them. That table supplies the V and J calls and clone size; D and trimming were determined from the DNA. The sample has roughly 160,000 clones; around 80% are singletons. The material sequenced was PBMCs or T cells enriched from blood (not recorded which). The gene calls are TRBV24-1 and TRBJ2-1, with 8 bases matching TRBD2. This TCR came from a woman aged 70 to 79 in a cohort exposed to, infected with or recovered from COVID-19 (not recorded which). CDR3 DNA sequence: TGTGCCACCAGTGATCCCCCCCGAGGAGCGGGAGATGAGCAGTTCTTC. This sequence encodes CATSDPPRGAGDEQFF.